The next 21 T cell receptor beta chains were all read from a single sample in a study of blood T cell repertoires in COVID-19. The table came from immunoSEQ multiplex PCR; TCRdb's copy has only in-frame clones and leaves some out. The table lists 110,000 to 150,000 clones, more than 75% of them singletons. The sequencing sample was made of peripheral blood. These receptor sequences come from an elderly man with acute or convalescent COVID-19.

V gene TRBV6-2 or TRBV6-3 combines with J gene TRBJ1-5, with D possibly TRBD1 on 5 matching bases. The CDR3 contains 19 residues. Germline V CDR1 and CDR2: MNHEY, SVGEGT. The germline V and J ends were trimmed by 2 bases and 0 bases, with 20 bases remaining between them. The DNA of the CDR3 is TGTGCCAGCAGTTACGGCGGGAGTTGGGGGAGACATAGCAATCAGCCCCAGCATTTT. Its translation: CASSYGGSWGRHSNQPQHF.

The chain has TRBV7-3 and TRBJ1-2; TRBD1 matches 8 bases. Unmatched junction bases numbered 7, after V lost 5 bases and J lost 8 bases. This CDR3 is 13 amino acids long. Germline V gene sequence: CDR1 SGHTA, CDR2 FQGTGA. CDR3 protein: CASSLQGAQGYTF. As DNA, the CDR3 is TGTGCCAGCAGCCTCCAGGGGGCGCAGGGCTACACCTTC.

The chain joins TRBV5-4 to TRBJ2-2, with D possibly matching TRBD2 (5 bases). Deletions cut 3 bases from V and 5 bases from J, with 14 bases between. This CDR3 has 15 residues. From germline, CDR1 is SGHNT and CDR2 YYREEE (reference sequence). The CDR3 DNA is TGTGCCAGCAGCTCGGCTCGGGGTGCGACCGGGGAGCTGTTTTTT. It codes for CASSSARGATGELFF.

A word on this clone: Other DNA sequences in the sample encode the same CDR3. The chain has TRBV24-1 and TRBJ2-5; D may be TRBD1 (6 bases). The V end was cut by 2 bases, the J end by 5 bases, with 14 bases between. Germline CDR1 and CDR2: KGHDR and SFDVKD. The CDR3 is 15 residues long. The CDR3 DNA is TGTGCCACCAGTGATTCATACAGGGTTAGGGAGACCCAGTACTTC. This gives the protein CATSDSYRVRETQYF.

This chain joins TRBV7-9 and TRBJ1-3; D is ambiguous. The CDR3 has 12 residues. The germline V gene has CDR1 SEHNR and CDR2 FQNEAQ (reference sequence). The ends were cut back, 8 bases at V and 4 bases at J, with 9 bases in the middle. The CDR3 sequence: CASVGSGNTIYF. The CDR3 DNA follows: TGTGCCAGCGTCGGGTCCGGAAACACCATATATTTT.

The chain is built from TRBV11-2 and TRBJ2-2, with D possibly being TRBD1 (6 bases). This CDR3 is built from 13 residues. Trimming pared 3 bases from V and 8 bases from J, leaving 10 bases between. Germline loops: CDR1 SGHAT, CDR2 FQNNGV. Here the CDR3 reads CASSFTGLGELFF. The CDR3 nucleotides read TGTGCCAGCAGCTTCACAGGGTTGGGGGAGCTGTTTTTT.

V and J are TRBV5-1 and TRBJ2-5; 10 bases are a match to TRBD1. Germline loops: CDR1 SGHRS, CDR2 YFSETQ. CDR3 length: 15 residues. V trimming: 4 bases; J trimming: 1 base; junction bases outside the gene matches: 4. The DNA of the CDR3 is TGCGCCAGCAGCACAGACAGGGGGCGCCAAGAGACCCAGTACTTC. Translation gives CASSTDRGRQETQYF.

This chain links TRBV2 with TRBJ2-4; TRBD2 aligns across 8 bases. J was trimmed by 7 bases and V by 6 bases; bases with no gene match: 8. Germline assignment: CDR1 SNHLY and CDR2 FYNNEI. This CDR3 is built from 14 residues. In DNA form, the CDR3 reads TGTGCCAGCAGCGGGGGGGCCCCAGGGAACATTCAGTACTTC. Translating it yields CASSGGAPGNIQYF.

The genes are TRBV3-1 (or the pseudogene TRBV3-2) and TRBJ1-1; D unresolved. Germline V lookup: CDR1 LGHDT, CDR2 YNNKEL (reference sequence). V gave up 2 bases and J gave up 2 bases, with 9 bases separating them. The CDR3 is made up of 14 amino acids. The CDR3 nucleotides are TGTGCCAGCAGCCAAAGGGAGGCTAACACTGAAGCTTTCTTT. It codes for CASSQREANTEAFF.

This chain links TRBV30 with TRBJ2-5; TRBD1 matches 10 bases. Germline V lookup: CDR1 GTSNPN, CDR2 SVGIG (reference sequence). The CDR3 covers 14 residues. The J segment lost 3 bases and the V segment lost 3 bases, leaving 4 bases of the junction unmatched. The CDR3 nucleotides are TGTGCCTGGAGGGGCGGGACAGGGGAAGAGACCCAGTACTTC. Translating gives CAWRGGTGEETQYF.

V is TRBV5-5 and J is TRBJ1-1; a weak D match, TRBD1 (5 bases). CDR1 and CDR2 from the germline V gene are SGHKS and YYEKEE (reference sequence). CDR3 length: 13 amino acids. Trimming shortened V by 0 bases and J by 3 bases, and 6 bases separated the two germline ends. The CDR3 loop reads CASSLAGDTEAFF. CDR3 in DNA: TGTGCCAGCAGCTTGGCGGGGGACACTGAAGCTTTCTTT.

The V gene is TRBV4-3, the J gene TRBJ2-3, with D unclear. Germline CDR1 LGHNA, CDR2 YSLEER. The length of the CDR3 is 14 residues. With 1 base removed from V and 4 bases from J, the gap between germline ends came to 9 bases. In DNA, the CDR3 is TGCGCCAGCAGCCAAGGCAGTGTCCCAGATACGCAGTATTTT. This translates into CASSQGSVPDTQYF.

This clone was seen only a few times. The rearrangement links TRBV6-2 or TRBV6-3 to TRBJ1-1; D remains ambiguous. This CDR3 is 13 amino acids long. Trimming cost V 6 bases and J 4 bases, with 12 bases left between them. CDR1 and CDR2 (germline): MNHEY, SVGEGT. The CDR3 DNA reads TGTGCCAGCAGCTCCGTATCGGGCACTGAAGCTTTCTTT. It codes for CASSSVSGTEAFF.

The chain joins TRBV7-8 to TRBJ1-6; D is undetermined. The CDR3 runs to 14 residues. V lost 7 bases, J lost 8 bases, and 15 bases lay in between. Germline V gene lookup returns CDR1 SGHVS and CDR2 FQNEAQ. The chain's CDR3 is CASMKQASHSPLHF. The CDR3 coding sequence is TGTGCCAGCATGAAGCAGGCCAGTCATTCACCCCTCCACTTT.

The gene calls are TRBV19 and TRBJ2-1, with D uncertain. CDR3 length: 15 amino acids. The V gene lost 3 bases and the J gene lost 6 bases, with 15 bases spanning the gap. The V gene's germline CDR1 is LNHDA and CDR2 SQIVND (reference sequence). CDR3 nucleotides: TGTGCCAGTAGTATGGGTGGGCCTCTGTTCAATGAGCAGTTCTTC. It specifies CASSMGGPLFNEQFF.

V gene TRBV3-1 (or the pseudogene TRBV3-2) combines with J gene TRBJ1-2; D is ambiguous. V was cut by 1 base and J by 2 bases, with 11 bases left in between. Germline V gene data show CDR1 as LGHDT and CDR2 as YNNKEL (reference sequence). The CDR3 length is 15 residues. The CDR3 loop reads CASSQAGNGNYGYTF. CDR3 DNA: TGTGCCAGCAGCCAAGCAGGAAATGGAAACTATGGCTACACCTTC.

V and J are TRBV5-1 and TRBJ2-1; D ambiguous. Germline V gives CDR1 SGHRS, CDR2 YFSETQ. The CDR3 runs 15 residues. Trimming removed 3 bases from V and 0 bases from J, with 10 bases in between. The CDR3 DNA reads TGCGCCAGCAGCTCAACTCCGGGCTCCTACAATGAGCAGTTCTTC. Protein: CASSSTPGSYNEQFF.

This sequence joins TRBV19 and TRBJ2-1; D remains unclear. CDR1 is LNHDA, CDR2 SQIVND, per germline (reference sequence). This CDR3 spans 10 amino acids. Trimming removed 7 bases at V and 8 bases at J, with 6 bases between. CDR3 DNA sequence: TGTGCCAGTATAGGAGATGAGCAGTTCTTC. Residues: CASIGDEQFF.

The chain couples TRBV3-1 (or the pseudogene TRBV3-2) to TRBJ2-7; 13 positions match TRBD2. J was trimmed by 7 bases and V by 4 bases; bases with no gene match: 7. The CDR3 has 15 amino acids. Per germline, CDR1 LGHDT and CDR2 YNNKEL (reference sequence). The CDR3 DNA sequence: TGTGCCAGCAGCCCCTGGACTAGCGGGGGAAATGAGCAGTACTTC. Translated: CASSPWTSGGNEQYF.

To note about this clone: Other DNA variants within this sample encode the same CDR3. The CDR3 loop reads CASSLGLLETQYF. CDR3 bases: TGCGCCAGCAGCCTGGGACTTTTGGAGACCCAGTACTTC. The chain joins TRBV4-1 to TRBJ2-5; perhaps TRBD2 as D (6 bases). CDR1 and CDR2 from the germline V gene are MGHRA and YSYEKL. The V gene lost 4 bases and the J gene lost 5 bases, with 11 bases spanning the gap. The CDR3 runs 13 residues.

Here the CDR3 DNA reads TGTGCCAGCAGCCCGCTCGCAGCGGGCAGGTCCTACGAGCAGTACTTC. It translates to CASSPLAAGRSYEQYF. The chain recombines TRBV11-2 with TRBJ2-7; a possible D gene is TRBD2 (6 bases). This CDR3 comprises 16 residues. CDR1 and CDR2 from the germline V gene are SGHAT and FQNNGV. With 5 bases removed from V and 1 base from J, the gap between germline ends came to 18 bases.